The rows below give T cell receptor beta chains drawn from one sample of a study of T cell repertoires in cytomegalovirus infection. Via MiXCR, TCRdb re-called the reads, giving one row per CDR3 protein. This sample yields hundreds of thousands of distinct CDR3 sequences, of which roughly a third are seen a single time; roughly 15% belongs to the top ten. These receptors have no identified antigens. The sequences come from cultured PBMCs, collected from culture after CMV antigen stimulation. These receptor sequences come from a human donor in good health (CMV status not recorded). Some clones in this sample may be carry-over from other donors' samples. Each CDR3 is given with its conserved first and last residue. The order of the fields is D gene, J gene, V gene, clone size, CDR3 protein, CDR3 DNA. A D gene is named only where the DNA matches it firmly. A clone size is listed for some rows: how often the clone was seen (once, few, many), or a class if it is expanded.

>TRBD2|TRBJ2-5|TRBV12-3/TRBV12-4|many
CASSYRTSEETQYF
TGTGCCAGCAGTTACAGGACTAGCGAAGAGACCCAGTACTTC
>-|TRBJ2-3|TRBV28|few
CASSLTPGATDTQYF
TGTGCCAGCAGTTTAACTCCAGGGGCCACAGATACGCAGTATTTT
>-|TRBJ1-5|TRBV7-9|few
CASSFSANSNQPQHF
TGTGCCAGCAGCTTTTCCGCTAATAGCAATCAGCCCCAGCATTTT
>-|TRBJ1-1|TRBV7-8|-
CANSQEVVSTEAFF
TGTGCCAACAGCCAAGAAGTGGTTAGCACTGAAGCTTTCTTT
>-|TRBJ1-5|TRBV11-3|few
CASSPDGHNQPQHF
TGTGCCAGCAGCCCGGACGGGCATAATCAGCCCCAGCATTTT
>-|TRBJ2-2|TRBV20-1|once
CSARRLTGGASNTGELFF
TGCAGTGCTAGAAGACTCACTGGGGGAGCATCGAACACCGGGGAGCTGTTTTTT
>TRBD2|TRBJ2-2|TRBV10-3|-
CAISESSSAGGNTGELFF
TGTGCCATCAGTGAGTCGTCATCGGCGGGAGGAAACACCGGGGAGCTGTTTTTT
>TRBD1|TRBJ2-3|TRBV6-6|-
CASSYGAGGAPDTQYF
TGTGCCAGCAGTTACGGGGCAGGGGGCGCCCCGGATACGCAGTATTTT
>TRBD1|TRBJ1-2|TRBV4-3|many
CASSQDRGQIYGYTF
TGCGCCAGCAGCCAAGATAGGGGACAGATCTATGGCTACACCTTC
>TRBD1|TRBJ2-7|TRBV2|once
CASSERGQGGIYEQYF
TGTGCCAGCAGTGAGAGAGGACAGGGGGGTATCTACGAGCAGTACTTC
>-|TRBJ2-6|TRBV5-6|once
CASSFGGLGANVLTF
TGTGCCAGCAGCTTTGGGGGGCTCGGGGCCAACGTCCTGACTTTC
>TRBD2|TRBJ2-3|TRBV28|few
CASSATSGRTDTQYF
TGTGCCAGCAGTGCGACTAGCGGGAGAACAGATACGCAGTATTTT
>TRBD2|TRBJ2-1|TRBV12-5|-
CASGLVLAGGPQNEQFF
TGTGCTAGTGGTTTGGTACTGGCGGGAGGGCCGCAGAATGAGCAGTTCTTC
>-|TRBJ2-7|TRBV6-6|-
CASTPRGARGNEQYF
TGTGCCAGCACCCCCCGGGGGGCTCGAGGTAACGAGCAGTACTTC
>-|TRBJ1-2|TRBV2|-
CASSELAGAANYGYTF
TGTGCCAGCAGTGAGTTGGCAGGGGCAGCTAACTATGGCTACACCTTC
>TRBD2|TRBJ2-1|TRBV12-5|-
CASGLGGRAVNEQFF
TGTGCTAGTGGTTTGGGCGGGAGGGCCGTAAATGAGCAGTTCTTC
>TRBD2|TRBJ2-1|TRBV7-3|few
CASSSTGTSGLNEQFF
TGTGCCAGCAGCTCCACCGGGACTAGCGGATTGAATGAGCAGTTCTTC
>-|TRBJ2-7|TRBV28|-
CASTVRDTSSYEQYF
TGTGCCAGCACCGTGAGGGACACCAGCTCCTACGAGCAGTACTTC
>TRBD2|TRBJ2-2|TRBV12-3/TRBV12-4|-
CASSLGGRLFF
TGTGCCAGCAGTTTGGGAGGGAGACTGTTTTTT
>-|TRBJ2-1|TRBV19|few
CASSMSGELSEQFF
TGTGCCAGTAGTATGTCCGGGGAGCTTAGCGAGCAGTTCTTC
>-|TRBJ2-1|TRBV5-4|many
CASSIKSLPFYNEQFF
TGTGCCAGCAGCATAAAGTCCCTGCCGTTCTACAATGAGCAGTTCTTC
>TRBD2|TRBJ2-1|TRBV7-4|-
CASSLVVTSGRWGQFF
TGTGCCAGCAGCTTAGTGGTGACTAGCGGGAGATGGGGACAGTTCTTC
>-|TRBJ2-3|TRBV6-2/TRBV6-3|few
CASSTRRSDTQYF
TGTGCCAGCAGCACGAGACGTTCAGATACGCAGTATTTT
>TRBD2|TRBJ2-2|TRBV19|-
CASSIVAGDPGELFF
TGTGCCAGTAGTATCGTAGCGGGAGACCCCGGGGAGCTGTTTTTT
>TRBD1|TRBJ2-5|TRBV15|-
CATSGRLGGVGETQYF
TGTGCCACCAGCGGAAGATTAGGGGGCGTCGGAGAGACCCAGTACTTC
>-|TRBJ2-5|TRBV7-2|many
CASSLGGRGRETQYF
TGTGCCAGCAGCTTAGGGGGGAGGGGGAGAGAGACCCAGTACTTC
>TRBD2|TRBJ2-7|TRBV6-2/TRBV6-3|-
CATQLAGGDEQYF
TGTGCCACCCAACTAGCGGGAGGAGATGAGCAGTACTTC
>-|TRBJ2-2|TRBV6-4|-
CASSGQYSNGELFF
TGTGCCAGCAGTGGACAGTATTCAAACGGGGAGCTGTTTTTT
>-|TRBJ2-3|TRBV4-1|many
CASSQEGAGDTQYF
TGCGCCAGCAGCCAAGAGGGGGCAGGGGATACGCAGTATTTT
>-|TRBJ2-4|TRBV2|-
CASSEGGKNIQYF
TGTGCCAGCAGTGAAGGGGGCAAAAACATTCAGTACTTC
>-|TRBJ1-1|TRBV28|many
CASSATATNTEAFF
TGTGCCAGCAGTGCGACAGCCACGAACACTGAAGCTTTCTTT
>-|TRBJ1-1|TRBV3-1|few
CASSRGLRLEAFF
TGTGCCAGCAGCCGCGGACTGCGTCTTGAAGCTTTCTTT
>-|TRBJ2-7|TRBV6-6|few
CASSLLESEQYF
TGTGCCAGCAGCCTCCTAGAGTCCGAGCAGTACTTC
>TRBD1|TRBJ2-1|TRBV2|once
CASSSIRQGSSYNEQFF
TGTGCCAGCAGTAGCATTCGACAGGGCAGCTCCTACAATGAGCAGTTCTTC
>TRBD2|TRBJ2-3|TRBV5-4|-
CASSGTSGSISQYF
TGTGCCAGCAGCGGAACTAGCGGGAGTATCTCGCAGTATTTT
>TRBD2|TRBJ2-3|TRBV5-4|few
CASSPGTSLTDTQYF
TGTGCCAGCAGCCCCGGGACTAGCCTCACAGATACGCAGTATTTT
>-|TRBJ2-7|TRBV19|-
CASSIELTRSRYEQYF
TGTGCCAGTAGTATAGAGTTAACCCGGAGCAGGTACGAGCAGTACTTC
>TRBD1|TRBJ1-1|TRBV7-6|-
CASGFLGTDNEAFF
TGTGCCAGCGGATTTCTGGGGACAGACAATGAAGCTTTCTTT
>-|TRBJ1-1|TRBV28|few
CASSWPAVTGDTEAFF
TGTGCCAGCAGCTGGCCGGCGGTAACCGGTGACACTGAAGCTTTCTTT
>TRBD1|TRBJ1-4|TRBV10-3|few
CAISDPGQGNEKLFF
TGTGCCATCAGTGACCCGGGACAGGGAAATGAAAAACTGTTTTTT
>TRBD1|TRBJ1-5|TRBV28|-
CASSAHLAGGSNQPQHF
TGTGCCAGCAGTGCCCACCTCGCAGGGGGTAGCAATCAGCCCCAGCATTTT
>-|TRBJ1-1|TRBV7-9|few
CASSGNTEAFF
TGTGCCAGCAGCGGGAACACTGAAGCTTTCTTT
>-|TRBJ2-2|TRBV10-3|few
CAIGDTGELFF
TGTGCCATCGGAGACACCGGGGAGCTGTTTTTT
>-|TRBJ2-3|TRBV6-2/TRBV6-3|-
CASSLMGRSTDTQYF
TGTGCCAGCAGTTTAATGGGACGGAGCACAGATACGCAGTATTTT
>-|TRBJ2-5|TRBV7-2|few
CASSQGISKETQYF
TGTGCCAGCAGCCAGGGGATAAGTAAAGAGACCCAGTACTTC